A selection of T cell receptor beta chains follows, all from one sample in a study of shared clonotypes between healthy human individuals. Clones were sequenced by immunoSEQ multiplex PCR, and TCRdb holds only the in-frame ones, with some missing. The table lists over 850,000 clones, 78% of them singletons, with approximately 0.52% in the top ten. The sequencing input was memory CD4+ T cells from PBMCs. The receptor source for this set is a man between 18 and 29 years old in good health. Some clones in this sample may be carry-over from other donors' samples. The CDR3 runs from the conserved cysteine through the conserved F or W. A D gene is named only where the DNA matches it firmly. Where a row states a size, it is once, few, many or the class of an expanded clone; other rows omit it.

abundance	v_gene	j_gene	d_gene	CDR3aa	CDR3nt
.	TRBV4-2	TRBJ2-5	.	CASSRGGQQETQYF	TGTGCCAGCAGCCGGGGGGGACAGCAAGAGACCCAGTACTTC
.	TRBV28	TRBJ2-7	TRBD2	CASSNLAGSYEQYF	TGTGCCAGCAGTAATTTAGCGGGCTCCTACGAGCAGTACTTC
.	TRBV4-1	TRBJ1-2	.	CASSPEAVGDYGYTF	TGCGCCAGCAGCCCGGAGGCCGTGGGTGACTATGGCTACACCTTC
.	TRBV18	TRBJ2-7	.	CASSLPGRGVTYEQYF	TGTGCCAGCTCGCTACCGGGAAGAGGTGTGACCTACGAGCAGTACTTC
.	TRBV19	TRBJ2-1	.	CASSPGTIDEQFF	TGTGCCAGTAGCCCCGGCACCATCGATGAGCAGTTCTTC
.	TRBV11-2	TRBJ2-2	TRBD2	CASSLSGGGATGELFF	TGTGCCAGCAGCTTAAGCGGCGGGGGGGCCACCGGGGAGCTGTTTTTT
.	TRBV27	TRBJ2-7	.	CASSFVTGRSYEQYF	TGTGCCAGCAGTTTCGTGACAGGGAGGTCCTACGAGCAGTACTTC
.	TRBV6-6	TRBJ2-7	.	CASSYSSQGLFHEQYF	TGTGCCAGCAGTTACTCGAGCCAGGGTCTTTTCCACGAGCAGTACTTC
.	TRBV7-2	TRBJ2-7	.	CASSLSGRGPYEQYF	TGTGCCAGCAGCTTATCTGGCAGGGGTCCCTACGAGCAGTACTTC
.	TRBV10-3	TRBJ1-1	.	CAISESTNTEAFF	TGTGCCATCAGTGAGTCCACGAACACTGAAGCTTTCTTT
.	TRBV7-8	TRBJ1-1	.	CASSPDTEAFF	TGTGCCAGCAGCCCCGACACTGAAGCTTTCTTT
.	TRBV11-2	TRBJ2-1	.	CASSLGGRNNEQFF	TGTGCCAGCAGCTTAGGGGGACGCAACAATGAGCAGTTCTTC
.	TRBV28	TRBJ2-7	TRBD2	CASRTGSSGSGYEQYF	TGTGCCAGCAGGACTGGGTCTAGCGGGAGCGGTTACGAGCAGTACTTC
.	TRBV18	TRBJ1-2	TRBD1	CASSPYGQGENYGYTF	TGTGCCAGCTCACCTTACGGGCAGGGGGAGAACTATGGCTACACCTTC
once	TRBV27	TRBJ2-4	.	CASSFAGLAKNIQYF	TGTGCCAGCAGTTTCGCGGGGTTAGCCAAAAACATTCAGTACTTC
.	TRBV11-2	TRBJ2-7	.	CASSSPGPNYEQYF	TGTGCCAGCAGCTCTCCCGGGCCTAACTACGAGCAGTACTTC
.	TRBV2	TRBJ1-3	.	CANTDGVSLGNTIYF	TGTGCCAACACGGACGGGGTATCCCTGGGAAACACCATATATTTT
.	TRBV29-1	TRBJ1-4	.	CSVEDYRGATNEKLFF	TGCAGCGTTGAAGATTATAGAGGTGCAACTAATGAAAAACTGTTTTTT